This T cell receptor beta chain is from a study of spatial heterogeneity in lung cancer (dated by TCRdb to between 2019 and 2020). With regard to the full study: Beta-chain transcripts were consistently detected in greater numbers than alpha-chain transcripts, which likely reflected higher beta-chain transcript abundance. In tumor regions, TCR transcript counts showed a strong correlation with a T cell transcriptional module score from matched bulk RNA-seq. In the raw uncorrected reads, each unique combination of TCR and UMI appeared on average more than ten times. In non-small cell lung cancer, the study made a quantitative comparison of TCR alpha and beta repertoires among multiple tumor regions, matched nontumor lung and blood. Nonsynonymous mutation counts, determined by whole-exome sequencing of tumor tissue, were related to features of the TCR repertoire. At surgery, hundreds of tumor regions, around 68 matched nontumor lung samples and 45 to 60 PBMC samples were TCR-sequenced for both alpha and beta chains.

The germline V and J ends show losses of 6 bases and 8 bases respectively, and no gene match explains 8 bases of the junction. Reading from cysteine to phenylalanine, the CDR3 counts 13 amino acids. Just CDR3 DNA is preserved here, 39 bases in frame from base 1. CDR1 and CDR2, looked up from the germline V gene (reference sequence), are DFQATT and SNEGSKA. According to the study, the label for this sample's time point signals: sample taken at primary tumor resection. Donors were some 78 patients with early-stage, untreated non-small cell lung cancer from the lung TRACERx cohort. Whole RNA extracted from tumor and nontumor lung tissue, or from cryopreserved PBMC samples, was used for TCR sequencing without cell sorting. A patient was chosen for TCR sequencing only when enough RNA was available from at least two tumor regions. Tumor and adjacent nontumor lung specimens were reviewed by a lung pathologist before selection.

The study at large found these results: Additional single-cell paired TCR alpha and beta sequencing was considered necessary to confirm, at a functional level, the hypothesis that regional TCRs recognize regional mutations. The number of expanded intratumoral alpha and beta TCRs correlated with the tumor nonsynonymous mutation count. The count of ubiquitous expanded TCRs correlated with the count of ubiquitous nonsynonymous mutations, and the count of regional expanded TCRs correlated with the count of regional nonsynonymous mutations. Estimated TCR-seq coverage of tumor T cells was only 7% to 8.5% for alpha chains and roughly 13% for beta chains.

The method behind the library was 5' RACE. The sequencer listed for this sample is NextSeq 500. The TCR library protocol attached a unique molecular identifier to each TCR cDNA molecule to allow correction of PCR and sequencing errors. For the original study's pipeline: TCR identification, UMI-based error correction and CDR3 extraction were performed with Decombinator tools. Expanded TCRs were defined as those above a frequency of 2 per 1,000, corresponding to the top 1% of the tumor frequency distribution. Expanded tumor TCRs were classed as regional if statistically deemed absent (corrected P<0.05) from at least one tumor region, otherwise ubiquitous. Renyi diversity was calculated using the R vegan package after each repertoire was subsampled 100 times to 5,000 TCRs. CDR3 similarity networks were built from amino acid triplet string-kernel similarity, connecting CDR3s with pairwise similarity above 0.82. The public reads were reprocessed in TCRdb via fastp at Q25 and MiXCR, keeping in-frame beta chains. Duplicate CDR3 protein sequences are folded into a single record with the most common DNA and genes. TCRdb, not the authors, supplied the V and J calls. This sample comprises tens of thousands of distinct CDR3 sequences, around a sixth of them detected only once. Roughly 29% of the sample lies in the top ten.

In its sample, this clonotype was seen a few times. Its antigen remains unidentified. Per-nucleotide qualities are absent, and no much larger clonotype sits a single base away. This chain is built from TRBV20-1 and TRBJ2-1, with 9 middle bases fitting TRBD2. The source material was lung tumor tissue, sampled at surgery. The receptor was isolated from a female donor with early-stage non-small cell lung cancer. CDR3 region: CSATLGLAYEQFF. The nucleotide sequence is TGCAGTGCAACTTTGGGACTAGCCTATGAGCAGTTCTTC.